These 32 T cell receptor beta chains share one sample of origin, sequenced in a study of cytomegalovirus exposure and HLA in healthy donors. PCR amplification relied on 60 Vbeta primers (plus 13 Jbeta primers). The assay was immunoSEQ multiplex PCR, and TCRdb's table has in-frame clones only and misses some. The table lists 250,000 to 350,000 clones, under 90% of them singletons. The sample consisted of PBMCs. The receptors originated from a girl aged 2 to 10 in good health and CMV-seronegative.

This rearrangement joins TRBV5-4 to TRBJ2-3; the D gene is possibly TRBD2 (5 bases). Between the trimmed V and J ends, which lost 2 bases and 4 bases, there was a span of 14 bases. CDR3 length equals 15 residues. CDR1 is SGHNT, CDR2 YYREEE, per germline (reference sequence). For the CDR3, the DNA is TGTGCCAGCAGCTTAGGACTCACATCTCCAGATACGCAGTATTTT. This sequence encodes CASSLGLTSPDTQYF.

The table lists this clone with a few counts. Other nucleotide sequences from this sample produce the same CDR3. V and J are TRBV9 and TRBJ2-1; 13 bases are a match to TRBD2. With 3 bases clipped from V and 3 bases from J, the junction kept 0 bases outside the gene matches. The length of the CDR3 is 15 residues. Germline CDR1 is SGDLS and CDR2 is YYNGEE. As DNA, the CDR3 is TGTGCCAGCAGCGGGACTAGCGGGAGCTACAATGAGCAGTTCTTC. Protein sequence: CASSGTSGSYNEQFF.

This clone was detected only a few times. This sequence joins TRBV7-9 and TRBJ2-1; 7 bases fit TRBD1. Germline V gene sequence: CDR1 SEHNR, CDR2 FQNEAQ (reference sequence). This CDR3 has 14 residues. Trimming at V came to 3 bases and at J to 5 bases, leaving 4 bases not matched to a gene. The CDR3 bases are TGTGCCAGCAGCTTGGTGCAGGGGGACAATGAGCAGTTCTTC. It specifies CASSLVQGDNEQFF.

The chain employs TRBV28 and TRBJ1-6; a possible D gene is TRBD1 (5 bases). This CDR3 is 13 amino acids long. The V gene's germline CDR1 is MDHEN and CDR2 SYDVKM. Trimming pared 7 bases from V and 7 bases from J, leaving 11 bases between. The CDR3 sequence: CASTPGLNSPLHF. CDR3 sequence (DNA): TGTGCCAGCACGCCAGGGTTAAATTCACCCCTCCACTTT.

CDR3 sequence (DNA): TGTGCCAGCAGTGGGAGAGATCAGCCCCAGCATTTT. Translation: CASSGRDQPQHF. The chain employs TRBV6-1 and TRBJ1-5, with D hard to call. The germline V gene has CDR1 MNHNS and CDR2 SASEGT. Trimming removed 4 bases at V and 5 bases at J, with 6 bases between. This CDR3 has 12 amino acids.

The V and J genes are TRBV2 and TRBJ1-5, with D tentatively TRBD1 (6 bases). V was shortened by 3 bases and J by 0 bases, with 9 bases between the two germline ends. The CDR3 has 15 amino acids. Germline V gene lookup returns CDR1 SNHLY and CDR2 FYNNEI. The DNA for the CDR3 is TGTGCCAGCAGTGATCGGGACAATAGCAATCAGCCCCAGCATTTT. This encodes CASSDRDNSNQPQHF.

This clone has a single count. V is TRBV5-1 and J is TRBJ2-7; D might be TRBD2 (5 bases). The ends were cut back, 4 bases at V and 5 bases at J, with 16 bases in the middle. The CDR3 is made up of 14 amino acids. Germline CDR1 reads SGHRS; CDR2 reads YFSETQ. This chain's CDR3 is CASSTRLLIDEQYF. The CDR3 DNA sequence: TGCGCCAGCAGCACTAGACTCCTTATAGACGAGCAGTACTTC. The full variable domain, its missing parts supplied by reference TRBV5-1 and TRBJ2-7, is KAGVTQTPRYLIKTRGQQVTLSCSPISGHRSVSWYQQTPGQGLQFLFEYFSETQRNKGNFPGRFSGRQFSNSRSEMNVSTLELGDSALYLCASSTRLLIDEQYFGPGTRLTVT.

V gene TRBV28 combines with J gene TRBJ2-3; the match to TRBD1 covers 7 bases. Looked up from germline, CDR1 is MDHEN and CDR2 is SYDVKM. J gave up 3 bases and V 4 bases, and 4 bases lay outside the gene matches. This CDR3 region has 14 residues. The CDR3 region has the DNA TGTGCCAGCAGTTCGCCAGGGGGAACAGATACGCAGTATTTT. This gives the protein CASSSPGGTDTQYF.

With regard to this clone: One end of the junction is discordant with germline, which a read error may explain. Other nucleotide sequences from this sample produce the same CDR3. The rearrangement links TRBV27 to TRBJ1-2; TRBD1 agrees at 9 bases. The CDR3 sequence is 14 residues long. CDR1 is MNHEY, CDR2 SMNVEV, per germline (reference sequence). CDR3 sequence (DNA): TGCGCCAGCAGTTCTCCCCGGGACAGGGCTGGCTACACCTTC. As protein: CASSSPRDRAGYTF.

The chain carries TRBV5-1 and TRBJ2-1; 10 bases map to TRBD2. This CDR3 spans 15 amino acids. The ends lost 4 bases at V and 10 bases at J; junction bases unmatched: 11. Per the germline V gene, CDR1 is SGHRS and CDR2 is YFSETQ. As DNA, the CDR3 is TGCGCCAGCAGCCCCGGACTAGCGGAGGCCAGAGAGCAGTTCTTC. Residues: CASSPGLAEAREQFF. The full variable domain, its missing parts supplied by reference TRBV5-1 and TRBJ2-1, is KAGVTQTPRYLIKTRGQQVTLSCSPISGHRSVSWYQQTPGQGLQFLFEYFSETQRNKGNFPGRFSGRQFSNSRSEMNVSTLELGDSALYLCASSPGLAEAREQFFGPGTRLTVL.

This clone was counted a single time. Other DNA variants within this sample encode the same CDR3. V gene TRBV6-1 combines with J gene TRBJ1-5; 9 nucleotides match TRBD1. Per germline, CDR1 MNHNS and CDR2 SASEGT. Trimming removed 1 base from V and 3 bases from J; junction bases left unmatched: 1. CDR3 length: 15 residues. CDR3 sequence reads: CASSEDRGPNQPQHF. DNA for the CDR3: TGTGCCAGCAGTGAAGACAGGGGGCCCAATCAGCCCCAGCATTTT.

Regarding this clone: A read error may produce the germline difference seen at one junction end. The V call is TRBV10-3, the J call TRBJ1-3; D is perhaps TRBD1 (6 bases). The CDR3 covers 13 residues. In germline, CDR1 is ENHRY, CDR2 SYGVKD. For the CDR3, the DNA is TGCGGGGTGGACAGCGGGAATGGAAACACCATATATTTT. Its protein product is CGVDSGNGNTIYF.

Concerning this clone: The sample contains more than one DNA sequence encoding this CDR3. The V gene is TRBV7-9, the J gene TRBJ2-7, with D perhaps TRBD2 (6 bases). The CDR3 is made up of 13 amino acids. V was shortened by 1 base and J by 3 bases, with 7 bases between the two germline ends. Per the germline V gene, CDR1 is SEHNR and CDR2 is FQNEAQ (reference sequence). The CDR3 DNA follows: TGTGCCAGCAGCTTAGTCGGGGGCTACGAGCAGTACTTC. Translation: CASSLVGGYEQYF.

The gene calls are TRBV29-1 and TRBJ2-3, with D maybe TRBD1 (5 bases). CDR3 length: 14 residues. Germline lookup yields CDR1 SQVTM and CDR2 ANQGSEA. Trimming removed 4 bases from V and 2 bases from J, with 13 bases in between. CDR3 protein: CSVARAGNTDTQYF. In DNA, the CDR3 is TGCAGCGTTGCCAGGGCCGGTAACACAGATACGCAGTATTTT.

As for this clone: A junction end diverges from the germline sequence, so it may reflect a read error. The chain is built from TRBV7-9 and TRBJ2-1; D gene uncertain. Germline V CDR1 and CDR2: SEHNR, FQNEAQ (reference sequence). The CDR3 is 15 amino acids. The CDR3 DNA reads TGTTCCAGCAGCCTAGAGTTTCGCGGCGGCAATGAGCAGTTCTTC. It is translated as CSSSLEFRGGNEQFF.

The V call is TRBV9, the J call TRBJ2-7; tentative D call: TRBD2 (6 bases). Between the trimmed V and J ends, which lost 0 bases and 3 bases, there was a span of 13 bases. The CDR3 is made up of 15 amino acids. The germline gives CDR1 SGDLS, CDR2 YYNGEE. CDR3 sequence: CASSVAAGPNYEQYF. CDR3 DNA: TGTGCCAGCAGCGTAGCGGCGGGACCGAACTACGAGCAGTACTTC.

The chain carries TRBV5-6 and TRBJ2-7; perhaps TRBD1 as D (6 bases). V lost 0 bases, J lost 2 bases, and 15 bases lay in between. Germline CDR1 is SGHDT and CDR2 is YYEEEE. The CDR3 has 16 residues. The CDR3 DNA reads TGTGCCAGCAGCTTGGTATTCACAGGGCGACCCTACGAGCAGTACTTC. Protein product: CASSLVFTGRPYEQYF.

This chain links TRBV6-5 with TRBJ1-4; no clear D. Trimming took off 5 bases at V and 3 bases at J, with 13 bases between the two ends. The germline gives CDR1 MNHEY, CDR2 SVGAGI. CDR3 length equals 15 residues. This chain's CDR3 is CASSRSMRANEKLFF. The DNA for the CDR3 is TGTGCCAGCAGTCGATCGATGAGGGCTAATGAAAAACTGTTTTTT.

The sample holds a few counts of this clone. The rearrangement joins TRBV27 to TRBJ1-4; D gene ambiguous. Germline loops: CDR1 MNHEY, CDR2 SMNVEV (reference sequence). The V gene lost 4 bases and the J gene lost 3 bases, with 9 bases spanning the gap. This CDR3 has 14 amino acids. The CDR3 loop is CASSWASSNEKLFF. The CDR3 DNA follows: TGTGCCAGCAGTTGGGCCAGTTCTAATGAAAAACTGTTTTTT.

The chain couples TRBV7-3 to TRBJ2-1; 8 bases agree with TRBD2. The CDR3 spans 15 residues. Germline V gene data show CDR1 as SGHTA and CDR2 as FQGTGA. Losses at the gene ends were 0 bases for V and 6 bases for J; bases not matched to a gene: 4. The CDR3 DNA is TGTGCCAGCAGCTTAACAGCGGGAGAGGTCAATGAGCAGTTCTTC. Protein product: CASSLTAGEVNEQFF.

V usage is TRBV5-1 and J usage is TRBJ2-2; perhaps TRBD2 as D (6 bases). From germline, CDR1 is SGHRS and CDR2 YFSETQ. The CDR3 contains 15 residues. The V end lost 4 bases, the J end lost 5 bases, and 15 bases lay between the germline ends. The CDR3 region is CASSKTIAVTGELFF. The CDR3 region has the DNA TGCGCCAGCAGCAAGACTATAGCGGTTACCGGGGAGCTGTTTTTT.

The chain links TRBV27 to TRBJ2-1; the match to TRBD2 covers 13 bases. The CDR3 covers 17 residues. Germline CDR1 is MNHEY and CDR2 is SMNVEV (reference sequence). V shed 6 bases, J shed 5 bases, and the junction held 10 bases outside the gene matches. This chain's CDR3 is CASSPITLAGGNNEQFF. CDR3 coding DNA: TGTGCCAGCAGCCCTATCACACTAGCGGGGGGGAACAATGAGCAGTTCTTC.

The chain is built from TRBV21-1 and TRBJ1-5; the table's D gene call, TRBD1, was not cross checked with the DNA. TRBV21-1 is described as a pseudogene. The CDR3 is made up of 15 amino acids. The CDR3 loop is CASSTKGEHNQPQHF. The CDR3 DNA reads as TGTGCCAGCAGCACTAAGGGGGAACACAATCAGCCCCAGCATTTT.

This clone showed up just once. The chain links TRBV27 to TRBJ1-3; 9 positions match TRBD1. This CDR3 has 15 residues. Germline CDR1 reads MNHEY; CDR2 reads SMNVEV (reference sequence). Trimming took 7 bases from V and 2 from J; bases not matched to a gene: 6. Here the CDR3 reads CASKPQGAPGNTIYF. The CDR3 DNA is TGTGCCAGCAAACCACAGGGGGCACCTGGAAACACCATATATTTT.

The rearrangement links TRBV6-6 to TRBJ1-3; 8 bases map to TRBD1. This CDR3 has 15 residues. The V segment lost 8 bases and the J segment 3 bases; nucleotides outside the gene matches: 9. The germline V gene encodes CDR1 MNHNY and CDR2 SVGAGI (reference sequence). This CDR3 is CASLGQVLDGNTIYF. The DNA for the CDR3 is TGTGCCAGCTTGGGACAGGTTCTAGATGGAAACACCATATATTTT.

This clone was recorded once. CDR3 region: CASSLTVYEQYF. For the CDR3, the DNA is TGTGCCAGCAGCTTGACTGTTTACGAGCAGTACTTC. The genes are TRBV7-8 and TRBJ2-7; D is unresolved. Germline CDR1 SGHVS, CDR2 FQNEAQ. The V end was cut by 3 bases, the J end by 4 bases, with 7 bases between. This CDR3 is 12 amino acids long.

CDR3 nucleotide sequence: TGTGCCAGCAGTGAAGCCCCAGGACTAGCGGATCGGCCTCCTTACGAGCAGTACTTC. Its translation: CASSEAPGLADRPPYEQYF. The V call is TRBV6-1, the J call TRBJ2-7; TRBD2 matches 10 bases. Germline V gives CDR1 MNHNS, CDR2 SASEGT. V lost 0 bases to trimming and J lost 4 bases; unmatched junction nucleotides: 15. The CDR3 consists of 19 residues.

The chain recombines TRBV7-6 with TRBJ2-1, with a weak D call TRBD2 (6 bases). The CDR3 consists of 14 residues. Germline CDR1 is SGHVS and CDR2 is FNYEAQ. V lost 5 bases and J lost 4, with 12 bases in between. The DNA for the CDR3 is TGTGCCAGCAGCCCGGGACTCCTATACAATGAGCAGTTCTTC. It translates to CASSPGLLYNEQFF.

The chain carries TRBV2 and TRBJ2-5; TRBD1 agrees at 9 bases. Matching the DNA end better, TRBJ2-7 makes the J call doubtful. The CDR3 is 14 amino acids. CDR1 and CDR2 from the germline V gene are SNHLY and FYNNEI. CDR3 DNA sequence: TGTGCCAGCAGTGACACAGGGGGCATCTACGAGCAGTACTTC. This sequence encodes CASSDTGGIYEQYF.

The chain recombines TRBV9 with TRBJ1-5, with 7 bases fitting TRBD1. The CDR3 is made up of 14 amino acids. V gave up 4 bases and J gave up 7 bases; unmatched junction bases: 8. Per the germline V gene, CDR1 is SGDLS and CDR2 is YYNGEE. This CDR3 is CASSPGGGWQPQHF. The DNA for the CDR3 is TGTGCCAGCAGCCCAGGGGGTGGCTGGCAGCCCCAGCATTTT.

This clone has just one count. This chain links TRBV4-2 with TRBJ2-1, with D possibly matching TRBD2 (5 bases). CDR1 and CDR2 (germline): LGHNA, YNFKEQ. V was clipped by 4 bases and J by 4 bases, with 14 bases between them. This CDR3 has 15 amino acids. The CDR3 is CASSPAWRRYNEQFF. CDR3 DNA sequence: TGTGCCAGCAGCCCAGCTTGGAGGCGATACAATGAGCAGTTCTTC.

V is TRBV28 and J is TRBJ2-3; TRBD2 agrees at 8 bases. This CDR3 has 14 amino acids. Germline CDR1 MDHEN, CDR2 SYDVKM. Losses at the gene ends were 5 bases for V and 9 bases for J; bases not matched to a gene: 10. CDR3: CASSPGLAIKTQYF. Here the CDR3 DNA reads TGTGCCAGCAGTCCTGGACTAGCCATAAAGACGCAGTATTTT.